Here is one T cell receptor beta chain with its context. The CDR3 covers 14 residues. Unmatched junction bases numbered 6, after V lost 5 bases and J lost 5 bases. Germline-derived CDR1 and CDR2 are SGHAT and FQNNGV. The data were obtained in a study of cytomegalovirus exposure and HLA in healthy donors. Vbeta (60) and Jbeta (13) primers were used in the PCR. Assay used: immunoSEQ multiplex PCR; TCRdb lists only in-frame clones, some missing. This table has 150,000 or so clones, roughly 74% appearing once. The receptor's source is a man aged 40-55 years in good health and CMV-seronegative. Sequencing was performed on PBMCs. V gene TRBV11-2 combines with J gene TRBJ2-3; 8 bases are shared with TRBD1. The CDR3 loop is CASSDRGRGDTQYF. The CDR3 coding sequence is TGTGCCAGCAGCGACAGGGGCCGGGGAGATACGCAGTATTTT.